This TCR beta chain was obtained from a study of blood T cell repertoires in COVID-19. For the study at large: T cells, B-cell-depleted T cells, or PBMCs provided the cDNA or gDNA that served as material.

Cohorts were based on clinical histories the participants reported. A case of COVID-19 had been met by exposed participants within 2 weeks before study entry. Germline loops: CDR1 MNHNS, CDR2 SASEGT. The CDR3 length is 13 residues. V was trimmed by 3 bases and J by 8 bases, leaving 11 bases between them. In the original analysis: The assay estimated nucleated cells by amplifying reference gene primers. Only in-frame clones appear in the TCRdb table, and some are missing; sequencing was by immunoSEQ multiplex PCR. That table supplies the V and J calls and clone size; D and trimming were determined from the DNA. Of about 270,000 clones listed, around 90% were seen once; the top ten hold 2.5% to 3%.

The specimen was PBMCs or T cells enriched from blood (not recorded which). This TCR was recovered from a man between 35 and 55 years old who had been exposed to COVID-19. V is TRBV6-1 and J is TRBJ2-1; maybe TRBD2 (5 bases). CDR3 in DNA: TGTGCCAGCAGTGAGTCCTTACTAGATGAGCAGTTCTTC. The encoded protein is CASSESLLDEQFF.